These 15 T cell receptor beta chains share one sample of origin, sequenced in a study of blood T cells in healthy people across ages. The second PCR ran about 6 to 12 cycles with a sample-barcoded 5' primer and J-beta primers. TCRdb analysed the 5' RACE reads with MiXCR anew, one entry per CDR3 protein. Of 1.8 million or so distinct CDR3 sequences listed, 30% to 40% are singletons. The sequencing sample was made of blood. The receptors derive from a human donor in good health.

This clonotype has more than one count but fewer than ten. The chain is built from TRBV7-2 and TRBJ1-6; D is uncertain. Germline CDR1 and CDR2: SGHTA and FQGNSA. Trimming took off 3 bases at V and 7 bases at J, with 10 bases between the two ends. The CDR3 has 14 residues. The CDR3 loop reads CASSFPQANSPLHF. In DNA form, the CDR3 reads TGTGCCAGCAGCTTCCCTCAGGCGAATTCACCCCTCCACTTT.

The chain is built from TRBV10-3 and TRBJ1-6, with TRBD1 identical over 9 bases. After removal of 10 bases from V and 7 bases from J, the junction contained 2 bases not matched to a gene. In germline, CDR1 is ENHRY, CDR2 SYGVKD. The CDR3 has 12 amino acids. The CDR3 region has the DNA TGTGCCAGCGGACAGGGGAATTCACCCCTCCACTTT. Protein sequence: CASGQGNSPLHF.

In the case of this clonotype: A much larger clone is a single base away; this may be a read error. CDR3 DNA: TGTGCCAGCAGCGAATCTGGGACCAACGTCCTGACTTTC. Protein sequence: CASSESGTNVLTF. The J gene is TRBJ2-6, the V gene TRBV6-4; D is unclear. CDR1 and CDR2 (germline): MRHNA, SNTAGT. This CDR3 contains 13 residues.

Many counts were recorded for this clonotype. The chain has TRBV29-1 and TRBJ1-2, with D tentatively TRBD1 (5 bases). Germline assignment: CDR1 SQVTM and CDR2 ANQGSEA. Between the trimmed V and J ends, which lost 3 bases and 5 bases, there was a span of 7 bases. The CDR3 has 11 amino acids. As DNA, the CDR3 is TGCAGCGTTGAGGGGGGATATGGCTACACCTTC. This sequence encodes CSVEGGYGYTF.

The CDR3 DNA reads as TGTGCCAGCAGCTTGGGATACAGACGGGATGAAGCTTTCTTT. Translation gives CASSLGYRRDEAFF. The chain uses TRBV5-5 and TRBJ1-1; D gene uncertain. CDR3 length equals 14 residues. V lost 0 bases and J lost 7, with 13 bases in between. Per germline, CDR1 SGHKS and CDR2 YYEKEE (reference sequence).

The sample holds one count of this clonotype. This rearrangement joins TRBV7-9 to TRBJ2-7; possible D gene TRBD1, 6 bases. Trimming removed 3 bases at V and 4 bases at J, with 19 bases between. CDR1 is SEHNR, CDR2 FQNEAQ, per germline (reference sequence). The CDR3 consists of 16 residues. CDR3 in amino acids: CASSLLVGGNSYEQYF. The DNA of the CDR3 is TGTGCCAGCAGCTTGCTGGTAGGGGGAAACTCTTACGAGCAGTACTTC.

This clonotype was observed a few times. The chain uses TRBV4-1 and TRBJ2-5, with D maybe TRBD1 (5 bases). V was clipped by 1 base and J by 5 bases, with 11 bases between them. The CDR3 is made up of 14 amino acids. Germline V lookup: CDR1 MGHRA, CDR2 YSYEKL. The CDR3 sequence is CASSQGVWGETQYF. The CDR3 nucleotides read TGCGCCAGCAGCCAAGGGGTGTGGGGCGAGACCCAGTACTTC.

This clonotype occurred once. The V gene is TRBV12-3 or TRBV12-4, the J gene TRBJ2-1, with D perhaps TRBD2 (6 bases). V lost 7 bases, J lost 4 bases, and 17 bases lay in between. The CDR3 has 15 amino acids. For the CDR3, the DNA is TGTGCCAGCACCCCAGGTAGGAGGGCTTACAATGAGCAGTTCTTC. Amino acids: CASTPGRRAYNEQFF.

About this clonotype: A junction boundary mismatches the germline segment, possibly from a read error. CDR3: CATSSIPGQIHYGTGELFF. The CDR3 DNA reads as TGCGCCACCAGCAGTATCCCGGGACAGATACATTATGGGACCGGGGAGCTGTTTTTT. This chain connects TRBV15 to TRBJ2-2; 7 positions match TRBD1. The CDR3 sequence is 19 residues long. CDR1 and CDR2 from the germline V gene are LNHNV and YYDKDF (reference sequence).

V and J are TRBV4-3 and TRBJ2-1; 9 bases are shared with TRBD2. Germline V gene data show CDR1 as LGHNA and CDR2 as YSLEER. V lost 3 bases and J lost 5; bases outside the gene matches: 8. The CDR3 is made up of 16 amino acids. This CDR3 is CASSHQAGGANNEQFF. In DNA form, the CDR3 reads TGCGCCAGCAGCCACCAAGCGGGGGGCGCAAACAATGAGCAGTTCTTC.

The J gene is TRBJ2-1, the V gene TRBV28, with D possibly matching TRBD1 (6 bases). The CDR3 consists of 14 residues. V was trimmed by 8 bases and J by 6 bases, leaving 17 bases between them. CDR1 is MDHEN, CDR2 SYDVKM, per germline. CDR3 residues: CASETGQGSNEQFF. The CDR3 DNA reads as TGTGCCAGCGAAACGGGACAAGGGTCCAATGAGCAGTTCTTC. The entire variable domain, with the rest obtained from reference TRBV28 and TRBJ2-1, is as follows: DVKVTQSSRYLVKRTGEKVFLECVQDMDHENMFWYRQDPGLGLRLIYFSYDVKMKEKGDIPEGYSVSREKKERFSLILESASTNQTSMYLCASETGQGSNEQFFGPGTRLTVL.

Remarks on this clonotype: The junction differs from germline at one of its ends, possibly a read error. The genes are TRBV4-3 and TRBJ2-4, with TRBD1 matching 7 bases. The end of the DNA fits TRBJ2-7 better, so the J call may be wrong. Germline values: CDR1 LGHNA, CDR2 YSLEER. This CDR3 is built from 15 residues. The CDR3 reads CACSQGRQGPYEQYF. CDR3 nucleotides: TGCGCCTGCAGCCAAGGCAGACAGGGTCCCTACGAGCAGTACTTC.

This clonotype was picked up many times. This chain links TRBV2 with TRBJ1-5; D call uncertain. CDR1 SNHLY and CDR2 FYNNEI come from the germline V gene. CDR3 length: 14 residues. Trimming stripped 6 bases from V and 0 bases from J, with 9 bases between. The CDR3 loop is CASRAGLSNQPQHF. Here the CDR3 DNA reads TGTGCCAGCAGGGCTGGACTTAGCAATCAGCCCCAGCATTTT.

The gene calls are TRBV12-3 or TRBV12-4 and TRBJ2-2; no firm D call. The CDR3 totals 13 residues. V was cut by 3 bases and J by 4 bases, with 6 bases left in between. The CDR3 sequence is CASSFSRTGELFF. The CDR3 DNA is TGTGCCAGCAGTTTTAGCCGCACCGGGGAGCTGTTTTTT.

This clonotype has more than one count but fewer than ten. The chain couples TRBV7-2 to TRBJ1-1; no clear D gene. Looked up from germline, CDR1 is SGHTA and CDR2 is FQGNSA. V dropped 2 bases and J dropped 4 bases, with 17 bases sitting between them. CDR3 length equals 16 residues. The CDR3 nucleotides are TGTGCCAGCAGCTTAAGTCAGGCGGGGTCGATCACTGAAGCTTTCTTT. Its protein product is CASSLSQAGSITEAFF.